A single sample is the source of the 31 T cell receptor beta chains below, sequenced in a study of CD8 T cells in ankylosing spondylitis. Study-level results: One TCR beta motif, made up of several highly homologous variants, appeared characteristic of ankylosing spondylitis blood.

No antigen has been identified for these receptors. TCRdb reprocessed the 5' RACE reads via MiXCR and lists one record per CDR3 protein. The table shows roughly 670,000 distinct CDR3 sequences, with 19% occurring only once. The sample was blood, either unsorted or a sorted T cell fraction (not recorded which). The receptor source for this set is a male donor with ankylosing spondylitis.

The V and J genes are TRBV10-3 and TRBJ2-7; TRBD2 matches 7 bases. Germline-derived CDR1 and CDR2 are ENHRY and SYGVKD. J was trimmed by 2 bases and V by 4 bases; bases with no gene match: 8. This CDR3 has 15 amino acids. In DNA form, the CDR3 reads TGTGCCATCAGTGGATTTCTAGCGGACCCCTACGAGCAGTACTTC. Amino acids: CAISGFLADPYEQYF.

This chain connects TRBV29-1 to TRBJ2-6; D is undetermined. CDR1 is SQVTM and CDR2 is ANQGSEA in the germline V gene. The CDR3 contains 15 residues. Deletions cut 5 bases from V and 0 bases from J, with 11 bases between. CDR3 sequence reads: CSVPGGPSGANVLTF. The CDR3 region has the DNA TGCAGCGTTCCGGGCGGACCCTCTGGGGCCAACGTCCTGACTTTC.

The chain combines TRBV6-2 or TRBV6-3 with TRBJ2-7; unclear D gene. The length of the CDR3 is 13 residues. V was clipped by 6 bases and J by 0 bases, with 9 bases between them. Germline-derived CDR1 and CDR2 are MNHEY and SVGEGT. CDR3 DNA: TGTGCCAGCAGAGAAGACTTCTCCTACGAGCAGTACTTC. Its protein is CASREDFSYEQYF.

In its sample, this clonotype was seen a few times. The J gene is TRBJ2-1, the V gene TRBV12-3 or TRBV12-4; no definite D call. The CDR3 is 13 residues long. V lost 2 bases and J 6 bases, leaving 8 bases between the germline ends. CDR3 in amino acids: CASSLFRPNEQFF. The CDR3, as DNA: TGTGCCAGCAGTTTATTTAGGCCCAATGAGCAGTTCTTC.

The rearrangement joins TRBV2 to TRBJ2-2; 10 bases are shared with TRBD2. The CDR3 has 16 residues. In germline, CDR1 is SNHLY, CDR2 FYNNEI. The trim removed 4 bases at V and 5 bases at J, leaving 7 bases unmatched. The CDR3 DNA sequence: TGTGCCAGCAGTGGTAGCGGGAGGTGGAGGACCGGGGAGCTGTTTTTT. Translation gives CASSGSGRWRTGELFF.

This clonotype appeared a few times. This chain connects TRBV5-1 to TRBJ2-7; 11 positions agree with TRBD2. V was pared by 4 bases and J by 0 bases, with 6 bases of the junction left unmatched. Germline assignment: CDR1 SGHRS and CDR2 YFSETQ. The CDR3 is made up of 16 amino acids. The CDR3: CASSGSGTSGSYEQYF. The CDR3 nucleotides read TGCGCCAGCAGCGGATCCGGGACTAGCGGCTCCTACGAGCAGTACTTC. Supplemented by reference TRBV5-1 and TRBJ2-7, the full variable domain reads KAGVTQTPRYLIKTRGQQVTLSCSPISGHRSVSWYQQTPGQGLQFLFEYFSETQRNKGNFPGRFSGRQFSNSRSEMNVSTLELGDSALYLCASSGSGTSGSYEQYFGPGTRLTVT.

The DNA for the CDR3 is TGTGCCAGCAGCACAGGGCCAGAGACCCAGTACTTC. This encodes CASSTGPETQYF. J is TRBJ2-5 and V is TRBV3-1; D is perhaps TRBD1 (6 bases). The germline CDR1 and CDR2 sequences are LGHDT and YNNKEL (reference sequence). Between the trimmed V and J ends, which lost 5 bases and 4 bases, there was a span of 8 bases. CDR3 length equals 12 residues.

The chain employs TRBV4-1 and TRBJ2-3; maybe TRBD2 (5 bases). V gave up 6 bases and J gave up 0 bases, with 16 bases separating them. Looked up from germline, CDR1 is MGHRA and CDR2 is YSYEKL. The CDR3 consists of 16 residues. The CDR3 sequence: CASREWATTSTDTQYF. The CDR3, as DNA: TGCGCCAGCAGAGAATGGGCGACTACTAGCACAGATACGCAGTATTTT.

In this sample, this clonotype turned up a few times. V is TRBV20-1 and J is TRBJ2-3; 8 positions match TRBD2. The CDR3 extends over 14 amino acids. V lost 2 bases to trimming and J lost 1 base; unmatched junction nucleotides: 2. Germline CDR1 and CDR2: DFQATT and SNEGSKA (reference sequence). The CDR3 bases are TGCAGTGCTAGACCGGGGGGGGGCACAGATACGCAGTATTTT. Its protein is CSARPGGGTDTQYF.

The genes are TRBV19 and TRBJ2-7; D is unresolved. There are 13 residues in the CDR3. Germline CDR1 LNHDA, CDR2 SQIVND (reference sequence). V was clipped by 3 bases and J by 2 bases, with 8 bases between them. This chain's CDR3 is CASSIDPTYEQYF. Here the CDR3 DNA reads TGTGCCAGTAGTATCGACCCTACCTACGAGCAGTACTTC.

The gene calls are TRBV12-3 or TRBV12-4 and TRBJ1-2; no reliable D call. The CDR3 totals 11 residues. The ends were cut back, 2 bases at V and 12 bases at J, with 10 bases in the middle. This chain's CDR3 is CASSLRSGHTF. The CDR3 bases are TGTGCCAGCAGTTTACGAAGTGGGCACACCTTC.

This clonotype has just a few counts. The V call is TRBV20-1, the J call TRBJ2-1, with 11 bases that match TRBD2. This CDR3 has 14 residues. With 5 bases clipped from V and 8 bases from J, the junction kept 8 bases outside the gene matches. Germline assignment: CDR1 DFQATT and CDR2 SNEGSKA (reference sequence). CDR3 in DNA: TGCAGTGCTCTTAGCGGGGGGGCAGCGGATGAGCAGTTCTTC. This encodes CSALSGGAADEQFF.

In its sample, this clonotype was seen many times. The genes are TRBV5-1 and TRBJ2-3; the D gene is possibly TRBD1 (5 bases). The CDR3 consists of 14 residues. Per germline, CDR1 SGHRS and CDR2 YFSETQ. Between the trimmed V and J ends, which lost 0 bases and 3 bases, there was a span of 8 bases. CDR3 sequence: CASSLGQKTDTQYF. DNA for the CDR3: TGCGCCAGCAGCTTGGGACAGAAAACAGATACGCAGTATTTT.

The chain carries TRBV5-1 and TRBJ2-7; 7 bases match TRBD1. This CDR3 is built from 14 residues. CDR1 and CDR2 from the germline V gene are SGHRS and YFSETQ. Trimming cost V 0 bases and J 7 bases; bases outside gene matches: 7. CDR3 nucleotides: TGCGCCAGCAGCTTGGAGGGACAGTCCTTGGAGCAGTACTTC. This sequence encodes CASSLEGQSLEQYF.

The chain joins TRBV6-2 or TRBV6-3 to TRBJ2-7; D is ambiguous. CDR3 length: 13 amino acids. With 6 bases removed from V and 4 bases from J, the gap between germline ends came to 13 bases. CDR1 and CDR2 from the germline V gene are MNHEY and SVGEGT. This CDR3 is CASRLPHTYEQYF. CDR3 DNA: TGTGCCAGCAGATTACCTCACACATACGAGCAGTACTTC.

This clonotype has just a few counts. The chain combines TRBV11-3 with TRBJ1-4; D unclear. Germline values: CDR1 SGHNT, CDR2 YENEEA. CDR3 length equals 15 residues. Trimming shortened V by 5 bases and J by 5 bases, and 15 bases separated the two germline ends. The CDR3 sequence: CASSPTGSRNEKLFF. The CDR3 DNA is TGTGCCAGCAGCCCTACCGGGTCGCGGAATGAAAAACTGTTTTTT.

This clonotype appeared a few times. The chain couples TRBV7-9 to TRBJ2-7; D possibly corresponds to TRBD2 (5 bases). The V end was cut by 1 base, the J end by 7 bases, with 14 bases between. CDR1 is SEHNR and CDR2 is FQNEAQ in the germline V gene (reference sequence). This CDR3 has 14 amino acids. CDR3 bases: TGTGCCAGCAGCTTAGAACTCCCCCCGGGGGAGCAGTACTTC. This gives the protein CASSLELPPGEQYF.

The genes are TRBV20-1 and TRBJ2-1; weak D call: TRBD1 (5 bases). V lost 1 base and J lost 8, with 18 bases in between. There are 15 residues in the CDR3. The V gene's germline CDR1 is DFQATT and CDR2 SNEGSKA (reference sequence). The CDR3 sequence: CSARVSGSSSYEQFF. DNA of the CDR3: TGCAGTGCTAGAGTCTCAGGGTCTAGTTCCTATGAGCAGTTCTTC.

This chain joins TRBV5-5 and TRBJ1-1; TRBD1 matches at 7 bases. The CDR3 is 14 residues long. Germline lookup yields CDR1 SGHKS and CDR2 YYEKEE (reference sequence). Trimming took 4 bases from V and 3 from J; bases not matched to a gene: 6. DNA for the CDR3: TGTGCCAGCAGCATACTTACAGGGGACACTGAAGCTTTCTTT. Amino acid sequence: CASSILTGDTEAFF.

In its sample, this clonotype was seen a few times. The J gene is TRBJ1-4, the V gene TRBV5-1, with unresolved D. CDR3 length: 12 residues. The V and J ends lost 3 bases and 9 bases respectively, with 9 bases between them. Germline CDR1 is SGHRS and CDR2 is YFSETQ. The CDR3 DNA follows: TGCGCCAGCAGCTACGACATGCAAAAACTGTTTTTT. This codes for CASSYDMQKLFF.

The V call is TRBV28, the J call TRBJ2-1; 7 nucleotides align to TRBD2. Per the germline V gene, CDR1 is MDHEN and CDR2 is SYDVKM. The CDR3 length is 14 residues. The V segment lost 11 bases and the J segment 0 bases; nucleotides outside the gene matches: 7. The CDR3 loop reads CAANSGRSYNEQFF. CDR3 nucleotides: TGTGCCGCAAATAGCGGGCGCTCCTACAATGAGCAGTTCTTC.

The gene calls are TRBV20-1 and TRBJ2-2; 10 positions agree with TRBD2. The CDR3 loop spans 17 amino acids. With 1 base clipped from V and 1 base from J, the junction kept 6 bases outside the gene matches. In germline, CDR1 is DFQATT, CDR2 SNEGSKA (reference sequence). CDR3 DNA sequence: TGCAGTGCTAGAGGATCTAGCGGGAGTTGGAACACCGGGGAGCTGTTTTTT. Its protein product is CSARGSSGSWNTGELFF.

This clonotype was observed a handful of times. The rearrangement joins TRBV7-9 to TRBJ2-1, with D perhaps matching TRBD1 or TRBD2 (5 bases each). V lost 5 bases, J lost 5 bases, and 13 bases lay in between. CDR3 length: 14 residues. Germline CDR1 reads SEHNR; CDR2 reads FQNEAQ (reference sequence). CDR3 nucleotides: TGTGCCAGCAGCGGCTGGGGACCAAACAATGAGCAGTTCTTC. Encoded protein: CASSGWGPNNEQFF.

This clonotype was seen repeatedly, ten times or more. The chain has TRBV4-1 and TRBJ1-5; D not resolved. The CDR3 extends over 13 amino acids. Germline V CDR1 and CDR2: MGHRA, YSYEKL. V lost 1 base and J lost 4, with 5 bases in between. The CDR3 is CASSQGVNQPQHF. CDR3 coding DNA: TGCGCCAGCAGCCAAGGGGTGAATCAGCCCCAGCATTTT.

This clonotype came up many times. This rearrangement joins TRBV9 to TRBJ2-7; D ambiguous. This CDR3 has 12 residues. V was pared by 8 bases and J by 4 bases, with 13 bases between. Germline V CDR1 and CDR2: SGDLS, YYNGEE. The CDR3 DNA is TGTGCCAGGTCAAAAATAGCTTACGAGCAGTACTTC. Translating it yields CARSKIAYEQYF.

The chain is built from TRBV12-3 or TRBV12-4 and TRBJ1-1; unclear D gene. Trimming left V 1 base short and J 5 bases short, with 14 bases between. This CDR3 has 15 residues. The CDR3 region is CASSLGQVVGTEAFF. The CDR3 DNA follows: TGTGCCAGCAGTTTAGGCCAGGTGGTTGGGACTGAAGCTTTCTTT.

This clonotype appeared a few times. This sequence joins TRBV5-1 and TRBJ2-7, with TRBD1 matching over 10 bases. The CDR3 sequence is 15 residues long. The germline gives CDR1 SGHRS, CDR2 YFSETQ. J was trimmed by 4 bases and V by 8 bases; bases with no gene match: 12. For the CDR3, the DNA is TGCGCCAGTACTCCTGACAGGGGGCCTATGTACGAGCAGTACTTC. It specifies CASTPDRGPMYEQYF.

The CDR3 DNA reads as TGTGCCAGCAGCTCGAGACTAGCGGGAGGAGCAGATACGCAGTATTTT. It yields the protein CASSSRLAGGADTQYF. The chain is built from TRBV7-9 and TRBJ2-3; 13 bases align to TRBD2. The CDR3 is 16 amino acids. Germline V CDR1 and CDR2: SEHNR, FQNEAQ (reference sequence). V shed 4 bases and J 4 bases; nucleotides not matched to a gene: 5.

This clonotype was recorded a few times. The chain recombines TRBV20-1 with TRBJ2-3, with 10 bases that match TRBD2. The germline gives CDR1 DFQATT, CDR2 SNEGSKA (reference sequence). J gave up 7 bases and V 0 bases, and 4 bases lay outside the gene matches. The CDR3 extends over 14 amino acids. DNA for the CDR3: TGCAGTGCTAGAGAAGCGGGGGGGCGTCATACGCAGTATTTT. Encoded protein: CSAREAGGRHTQYF.

The rearrangement uses TRBV12-3 or TRBV12-4 and TRBJ2-3; 8 nucleotides agree with TRBD1. The CDR3 spans 15 residues. Germline trimming cut 6 bases from V and 2 bases from J; bases unmatched to any gene: 7. The CDR3 DNA follows: TGTGCCAGCAGCCAAGGGACAGGATACACAGATACGCAGTATTTT. Its protein product is CASSQGTGYTDTQYF.

This chain links TRBV6-1 with TRBJ2-7; D call uncertain. Germline values: CDR1 MNHNS, CDR2 SASEGT. V lost 5 bases to trimming and J lost 5 bases, with 13 bases between them. This CDR3 spans 13 amino acids. The DNA of the CDR3 is TGTGCCAGCAGTCATGGACCCGAGGACGAGCAGTACTTC. This codes for CASSHGPEDEQYF.